Shown below are 29 T cell receptor beta chains from a single sample sequenced in a study of preoperative IRX-2 immunotherapy in early breast cancer. This sample's treatment: preoperative locoregional IRX-2 cytokine immunotherapy. Assay: immunoSEQ multiplex PCR; the TCRdb copy retains only in-frame clones and omits some. The sample carries 7,000 to 9,500 clones, approximately 80% recorded once. This material consisted of tumor tissue, taken after IRX-2 immunotherapy. These receptors all come from a human donor with breast cancer.

The gene calls are TRBV7-7 and TRBJ1-3; D not certain. V was cut by 8 bases and J by 2 bases, with 19 bases left in between. CDR3 length: 16 residues. Germline CDR1 is SSHAT and CDR2 is FNYEAQ (reference sequence). The CDR3 nucleotides read TGTGCCAGCTCGAATCTTGGGCCCGGGACTGGAAACACCATATATTTT. Translation gives CASSNLGPGTGNTIYF.

This chain links TRBV7-4 with TRBJ1-6, with TRBD1 matching over 11 bases. CDR1 is SGHVT and CDR2 is SQSDAQ in the germline V gene. This CDR3 contains 14 residues. Germline trimming cut 6 bases from V and 10 bases from J; bases unmatched to any gene: 5. The CDR3, as DNA: TGTGCCAGCAGTCTCCGGACAGGGGGCTCACCCCTCCACTTT. Protein sequence: CASSLRTGGSPLHF.

J is TRBJ1-6 and V is TRBV18, with D possibly matching TRBD1 (6 bases). Trimming took 5 bases from V and 5 from J, leaving 10 bases between them. The CDR3 runs to 14 residues. The germline V gene encodes CDR1 KGHSH and CDR2 LQKENI. The CDR3 here is CASSVQGNNSPLHF. DNA for the CDR3: TGTGCCAGCTCAGTCCAGGGGAATAATTCACCCCTCCACTTT.

This chain connects TRBV6-4 to TRBJ2-7; D unclear. V was cut by 6 bases and J by 6 bases, with 9 bases left in between. The germline V gene encodes CDR1 MRHNA and CDR2 SNTAGT. CDR3 size: 11 residues. The CDR3: CASSPDREQYF. The CDR3 DNA reads as TGTGCCAGCAGCCCCGATCGCGAGCAGTACTTC.

Comments on this clone: The germline gene is not matched at one end of the junction; a read error may be the cause. The CDR3 DNA sequence: TGTGCCATCAGTGTGGGACTAGCGGGGGCCTACGAGCAGTACTTC. Translating it yields CAISVGLAGAYEQYF. This chain links TRBV6-8 with TRBJ2-7, with 14 bases fitting TRBD2. Per germline, CDR1 MNHGY and CDR2 SAAAGT. This CDR3 spans 15 amino acids.

The V and J genes are TRBV11-3 and TRBJ2-3; D is unresolved. The V gene's germline CDR1 is SGHNT and CDR2 YENEEA. This CDR3 comprises 15 residues. The V end lost 3 bases, the J end lost 1 base, and 11 bases lay between the germline ends. The CDR3, as DNA: TGTGCCAGCAGCTTTCGTTCGGGTGGCACAGATACGCAGTATTTT. Translating it yields CASSFRSGGTDTQYF.

This rearrangement joins TRBV6-8 to TRBJ1-1; possible D gene TRBD1, 5 bases. CDR3 size: 17 residues. CDR1 is MNHGY and CDR2 is SAAAGT in the germline V gene. Trimming left V 5 bases short and J 0 bases short, with 19 bases between. The CDR3 nucleotides are TGTGCCAGCAGTGGGGCCCCCCCGAGCTATTTGAACACTGAAGCTTTCTTT. Protein sequence: CASSGAPPSYLNTEAFF.

The chain has TRBV19 and TRBJ1-5; 7 bases line up with TRBD1. Germline V gene data show CDR1 as LNHDA and CDR2 as SQIVND (reference sequence). Trimming removed 5 bases from V and 2 bases from J; junction bases left unmatched: 6. This CDR3 comprises 15 residues. CDR3 amino acids: CASSRRDRGNQPQHF. In nucleotides, the CDR3 is TGTGCCAGTAGTCGCCGTGACAGGGGCAATCAGCCCCAGCATTTT.

The gene calls are TRBV23-1 and TRBJ1-4, with TRBD1 identical over 10 bases. TRBV23-1 is labeled an ORF, and its function is uncertain. Germline trimming cut 7 bases from V and 5 bases from J; bases unmatched to any gene: 4. This CDR3 region has 14 residues. The DNA of the CDR3 is TGCGCCAGCAACATGGACAGGGGGAATGAAAAACTGTTTTTT. Amino acids: CASNMDRGNEKLFF.

This sequence joins TRBV19 and TRBJ1-1, with TRBD1 as a possible D gene (5 bases). CDR3 length: 14 residues. Germline CDR1 reads LNHDA; CDR2 reads SQIVND (reference sequence). Trimming removed 4 bases at V and 4 bases at J, with 13 bases between. CDR3: CASSSGRGGTEAFF. CDR3 DNA sequence: TGTGCCAGTAGTAGCGGGAGGGGAGGCACTGAAGCTTTCTTT.

This chain links TRBV6-8 with TRBJ2-7; D not certain. Trimming left V 6 bases short and J 0 bases short, with 6 bases between. Germline V gene data show CDR1 as MNHGY and CDR2 as SAAAGT. The CDR3 runs to 12 residues. The CDR3 bases are TGTGCCAGCAGGGGGTACTCCTACGAGCAGTACTTC. This gives the protein CASRGYSYEQYF.

The CDR3 DNA sequence: TGTGCCAGTAGCCCCGGGTTGCCAAGCAATCAGCCCCAGCATTTT. Translated: CASSPGLPSNQPQHF. V usage is TRBV19 and J usage is TRBJ1-5; D remains ambiguous. The V and J ends lost 6 bases and 1 base respectively, with 13 bases between them. This CDR3 spans 15 amino acids. CDR1 is LNHDA, CDR2 SQIVND, per germline (reference sequence).

The chain joins TRBV11-3 to TRBJ1-6; 8 bases are shared with TRBD1. The CDR3 has 15 residues. V was pared by 5 bases and J by 9 bases, with 9 bases of the junction left unmatched. Germline V gene data show CDR1 as SGHNT and CDR2 as YENEEA. The CDR3 sequence: CASSPRRDRSSPLHF. The CDR3 DNA sequence: TGTGCCAGCAGCCCCCGACGGGACAGGAGTTCACCCCTCCACTTT. Complete variable domain (other parts from reference TRBV11-3 and TRBJ1-6): EAGVVQSPRYKIIEKKQPVAFWCNPISGHNTLYWYLQNLGQGPELLIRYENEEAVDDSQLPKDRFSAERLKGVDSTLKIQPAELGDSAVYLCASSPRRDRSSPLHFGNGTRLTVT.

The chain joins TRBV18 to TRBJ2-6, with D possibly being TRBD1 or TRBD2 (6 bases each). The CDR3 has 17 amino acids. Trimming shortened V by 5 bases and J by 2 bases, and 16 bases separated the two germline ends. Germline V lookup: CDR1 KGHSH, CDR2 LQKENI. The CDR3: CASSRGRGPAGANVLTF. The CDR3 DNA sequence: TGTGCCAGCTCAAGGGGCCGGGGGCCGGCTGGGGCCAACGTCCTGACTTTC.

V is TRBV28 and J is TRBJ1-5; TRBD1 might be the D (5 bases). CDR1 is MDHEN and CDR2 is SYDVKM in the germline V gene. The CDR3 extends over 14 amino acids. Trimming shortened V by 8 bases and J by 5 bases, and 16 bases separated the two germline ends. The CDR3 sequence is CASVGGARDQPQHF. The CDR3, as DNA: TGTGCCAGCGTTGGGGGTGCGCGGGATCAGCCCCAGCATTTT.

This clone was picked up a small number of times. The chain has TRBV6-8 and TRBJ1-4, with 8 bases that match TRBD1. The CDR3 runs to 14 residues. J gave up 8 bases and V 5 bases, and 7 bases lay outside the gene matches. The V gene's germline CDR1 is MNHGY and CDR2 SAAAGT. This CDR3 is CASSADRVDEKLFF. The CDR3, as DNA: TGTGCCAGCAGTGCGGACAGGGTCGACGAAAAACTGTTTTTT.

V gene TRBV6-8 combines with J gene TRBJ2-1, with D maybe TRBD2 (5 bases). The CDR3 contains 13 residues. V gave up 6 bases and J gave up 8 bases, with 14 bases separating them. Germline CDR1 reads MNHGY; CDR2 reads SAAAGT. CDR3 DNA sequence: TGTGCCAGCAGACCAACTAGATCCCATGAGCAGTTCTTC. Protein: CASRPTRSHEQFF.

The V gene is TRBV11-3, the J gene TRBJ1-2; possibly TRBD1 for D (6 bases). Trimming pared 4 bases from V and 0 bases from J, leaving 18 bases between. CDR1 and CDR2 from the germline V gene are SGHNT and YENEEA. This CDR3 has 17 residues. The CDR3 DNA sequence: TGTGCCAGCAGCTCTTCGATGGACAGAGTCTCTAACTATGGCTACACCTTC. Protein: CASSSSMDRVSNYGYTF.

V gene TRBV11-3 combines with J gene TRBJ1-6; no clear D. The V end lost 4 bases, the J end lost 3 bases, and 10 bases lay between the germline ends. Germline V CDR1 and CDR2: SGHNT, YENEEA. CDR3 length equals 15 residues. As DNA, the CDR3 is TGTGCCAGCAGCTCTAGACGGAACTATAATTCACCCCTCCACTTT. It translates to CASSSRRNYNSPLHF. Full variable domain (missing parts from reference TRBV11-3 and TRBJ1-6): EAGVVQSPRYKIIEKKQPVAFWCNPISGHNTLYWYLQNLGQGPELLIRYENEEAVDDSQLPKDRFSAERLKGVDSTLKIQPAELGDSAVYLCASSSRRNYNSPLHFGNGTRLTVT.

This clone was observed a handful of times. The chain is built from TRBV6-8 and TRBJ2-5; no definite D call. The CDR3 contains 16 residues. The germline gives CDR1 MNHGY, CDR2 SAAAGT. V was shortened by 1 base and J by 5 bases, with 17 bases between the two germline ends. CDR3 nucleotides: TGTGCCAGCAGTTACTTCGACCCTCACTTTAGGGAGACCCAGTACTTC. This sequence encodes CASSYFDPHFRETQYF.

This sequence joins TRBV11-3 and TRBJ2-7; TRBD2 aligns across 11 bases. CDR1 and CDR2 (germline): SGHNT, YENEEA. V shed 4 bases, J shed 3 bases, and the junction held 8 bases outside the gene matches. The CDR3 spans 16 residues. The CDR3 loop reads CASSSGTSGRFYEQYF. Written as DNA, the CDR3 is TGTGCCAGCAGCTCCGGGACTAGCGGACGCTTCTACGAGCAGTACTTC.

V and J are TRBV7-1 and TRBJ2-2; D may be TRBD1 (6 bases). TRBV7-1 is an ORF for which the function is uncertain. The CDR3 loop spans 15 amino acids. V lost 5 bases and J 6 bases, leaving 16 bases between the germline ends. CDR3: CASSPQTQGSGELFF. The CDR3 nucleotides are TGTGCCAGCAGCCCCCAGACACAGGGCTCCGGGGAGCTGTTTTTT.

The chain has TRBV5-1 and TRBJ1-3; D gene ambiguous. The length of the CDR3 is 14 residues. Germline CDR1 is SGHRS and CDR2 is YFSETQ. The V end lost 1 base, the J end lost 0 bases, and 5 bases lay between the germline ends. The DNA for the CDR3 is TGCGCCAGCAGCTTGAGAGACTCTGGAAACACCATATATTTT. The encoded protein is CASSLRDSGNTIYF.

This sequence joins TRBV7-7 and TRBJ2-5; 7 bases are shared with TRBD1. CDR3 length equals 16 residues. Losses at the gene ends were 5 bases for V and 2 bases for J; bases not matched to a gene: 11. CDR1 SSHAT and CDR2 FNYEAQ come from the germline V gene (reference sequence). DNA for the CDR3: TGTGCCAGCAGCCCTGAAGCCGGGACAGCTCAAGAGACCCAGTACTTC. This translates into CASSPEAGTAQETQYF.

This clone was detected only a few times. The rearrangement links TRBV11-3 to TRBJ1-2, with a tentative D call TRBD1 (6 bases). V was pared by 5 bases and J by 0 bases, with 16 bases between. From germline, CDR1 is SGHNT and CDR2 YENEEA. The CDR3 spans 16 residues. The CDR3 bases are TGTGCCAGCAGCCTATTCCGGGACACCACTAACTATGGCTACACCTTC. Residues: CASSLFRDTTNYGYTF.

This clone was counted a single time. J is TRBJ1-2 and V is TRBV7-5; the table names TRBD1, a call not compared with the DNA. TRBV7-5 is listed as a pseudogene. The CDR3 runs 14 residues. The CDR3 region is CASRLTGVEYGYTF. The CDR3 region has the DNA TGTGCCAGCAGGTTGACAGGGGTTGAGTATGGCTACACCTTC.

This clone occurred a few times. This chain joins TRBV30 and TRBJ1-5; D gene uncertain. Germline CDR1 reads GTSNPN; CDR2 reads SVGIG (reference sequence). Trimming stripped 2 bases from V and 1 base from J, with 6 bases between. The CDR3 covers 13 residues. The CDR3 DNA reads TGTGCCTGGAGTTTGGGGAGCAATCAGCCCCAGCATTTT. Protein sequence: CAWSLGSNQPQHF.

The rearrangement uses TRBV19 and TRBJ2-3; possibly TRBD1 or TRBD2 for D (5 bases each). Germline V gives CDR1 LNHDA, CDR2 SQIVND (reference sequence). V lost 3 bases to trimming and J lost 1 base, with 14 bases between them. This CDR3 spans 16 amino acids. In nucleotides, the CDR3 is TGTGCCAGTAGTATTCCGGGCCTGGGGGGCACAGATACGCAGTATTTT. It encodes CASSIPGLGGTDTQYF.

The chain joins TRBV6-8 to TRBJ1-1; D remains unclear. CDR3 length: 12 residues. Looked up from germline, CDR1 is MNHGY and CDR2 is SAAAGT. Trimming took off 2 bases at V and 8 bases at J, with 9 bases between the two ends. The DNA of the CDR3 is TGTGCCAGCAGTTACGGCTCCAGGGAAGCTTTCTTT. Translation gives CASSYGSREAFF.